The rows below give T cell receptor beta chains drawn from one sample of a study of blood T cell repertoires in COVID-19. Here immunoSEQ multiplex PCR was the method, and the copy in TCRdb shows in-frame clones only, minus some. Of about 62,000 clones listed, 86% are singletons. The source material was peripheral blood. The source is a woman of 80 years or more with acute or convalescent COVID-19. Both conserved end residues are part of each CDR3. A D gene is named only where the DNA matches it firmly. The listing skips clone size in some rows; elsewhere it reads once, few, many or a size class.

>TRBJ2-3|NA|NA|TRBV20-1
CSASWARGGQYF
TGCAGTGCTAGTTGGGCTAGGGGGGGTCAGTATTTT
>TRBJ1-4|NA|NA|TRBV28
CASRLGGRNEKLFF
TGTGCCAGCAGGCTCGGGGGTAGGAATGAAAAACTGTTTTTT
>TRBJ2-3|NA|TRBD2|TRBV7-3
CASSLLAGADTQYF
TGTGCCAGCAGCTTACTAGCGGGAGCAGATACGCAGTATTTT
>TRBJ1-2|NA|TRBD1|TRBV6-2/TRBV6-3
CASSRDGQGYYGYTF
TGTGCCAGCAGCCGCGACGGACAGGGATACTATGGCTACACCTTC
>TRBJ2-2|NA|NA|TRBV6-4
CASSDSSFPGELFF
TGTGCCAGCAGTGACTCGAGTTTTCCCGGGGAGCTGTTTTTT
>TRBJ2-2|once|NA|TRBV7-9
CASSLFPRGNTGELFF
TGTGCCAGCAGCTTATTTCCCAGGGGGAACACCGGGGAGCTGTTTTTT
>TRBJ2-2|few|TRBD2|TRBV3-1/TRBV3-2
CASSQDPSGRVNTGELFF
TGTGCCAGCAGCCAAGACCCTAGCGGGAGGGTAAACACCGGGGAGCTGTTTTTT
>TRBJ2-5|NA|TRBD1|TRBV4-1
CASSQDGGRGQLHF
TGCGCCAGCAGCCAAGACGGCGGAAGGGGACAGCTTCACTTC
>TRBJ2-3|NA|NA|TRBV27
CASSRRGGTDTQYF
TGTGCCAGCAGCCGCCGCGGGGGCACAGATACGCAGTATTTT
>TRBJ2-7|NA|TRBD1|TRBV19
CASSAITGTGGEYEQYF
TGTGCCAGTAGTGCGATAACCGGGACAGGGGGGGAGTACGAGCAGTACTTC
>TRBJ2-2|NA|TRBD1|TRBV19
CASSAGQGFVGELFF
TGTGCCAGTAGTGCCGGACAGGGGTTTGTCGGGGAGCTGTTTTTT
>TRBJ2-5|NA|NA|TRBV5-1
CASSLQPGANQETQYF
TGCGCCAGCAGCTTGCAGCCAGGGGCGAACCAAGAGACCCAGTACTTC
>TRBJ2-6|NA|NA|TRBV10-3
CAISESGLVANVLTF
TGTGCCATCAGTGAGTCGGGCCTGGTGGCCAACGTCCTGACTTTC
>TRBJ2-7|NA|NA|TRBV28
CASSLKGPYYEQYF
TGTGCCAGCAGCCTGAAGGGGCCGTACTACGAGCAGTACTTC
>TRBJ2-3|NA|NA|TRBV7-2
CASSFNGGTDTQYF
TGTGCCAGCAGCTTTAACGGAGGCACAGATACGCAGTATTTT
>TRBJ2-5|NA|TRBD1|TRBV11-3
CASSLERTGRSSETQYF
TGTGCCAGCAGCTTAGAACGGACAGGGAGGTCTAGTGAGACCCAGTACTTC
>TRBJ2-7|few|TRBD2|TRBV7-2
CASSLDLGTSGSLDEQYF
TGTGCCAGCAGCTTAGATCTCGGCACTAGCGGGAGTTTGGACGAGCAGTACTTC
>TRBJ2-1|once|TRBD1|TRBV19
CASSTATGANYNEQFF
TGTGCCAGTAGTACAGCTACAGGGGCGAACTACAATGAGCAGTTCTTC
>TRBJ2-3|NA|TRBD2|TRBV24-1
CATSDIAGVGLDTQYF
TGTGCCACCAGTGACATAGCGGGAGTGGGTCTAGATACGCAGTATTTT
>TRBJ1-1|NA|TRBD1|TRBV7-2
CASSLHRGQNTEAFF
TGTGCCAGCAGCTTACACAGGGGGCAGAACACTGAAGCTTTCTTT
>TRBJ2-3|NA|NA|TRBV11-2
CASSFSSGTQYF
TGTGCCAGCAGCTTTAGCTCGGGTACGCAGTATTTT
>TRBJ1-4|few|TRBD1|TRBV19
CASSSNRGRVEKLFF
TGTGCCAGTAGCTCGAACAGGGGGCGAGTGGAAAAACTGTTTTTT
>TRBJ2-2|NA|NA|TRBV2
CASSGVANTGELFF
TGTGCCAGCAGTGGAGTAGCGAACACCGGGGAGCTGTTTTTT
>TRBJ2-7|NA|NA|TRBV20-1
CSASMEQIYEQYF
TGCAGTGCTAGTATGGAACAGATCTACGAGCAGTACTTC
>TRBJ2-7|NA|NA|TRBV10-3
CAISWQPEVEQYF
TGTGCCATCAGTTGGCAGCCAGAGGTCGAGCAGTACTTC
>TRBJ2-7|NA|TRBD1|TRBV30
CAWSQGGIYEQYF
TGTGCCTGGAGTCAAGGGGGCATCTACGAGCAGTACTTC